Presented here are 10 T cell receptor beta chains from one specimen sequenced in a study of blood T cell repertoires in COVID-19. Measured with immunoSEQ multiplex PCR; TCRdb has only the in-frame clones, and not every one. The table shows around 300,000 clones, with 88% occurring only once. The source material was peripheral blood. The receptors derive from a woman aged 45-59 years with active or convalescent COVID-19.

The rearrangement joins TRBV18 to TRBJ1-4; D ambiguous. The V gene's germline CDR1 is KGHSH and CDR2 LQKENI. CDR3 length: 15 residues. The germline V and J ends were trimmed by 2 bases and 10 bases, with 17 bases remaining between them. CDR3 residues: CASSPFDQVPGKLFF. As DNA, the CDR3 is TGTGCCAGCTCACCATTCGACCAGGTACCTGGAAAACTGTTTTTT.

This sequence joins TRBV6-5 and TRBJ2-7; TRBD2 agrees at 7 bases. CDR1 MNHEY and CDR2 SVGAGI come from the germline V gene. This CDR3 contains 16 residues. With V trimmed by 2 bases and J by 0 bases, 7 bases remained unmatched. CDR3 coding DNA: TGTGCCAGCAGTTACGCCGCGGGGGTAAGCTCCTACGAGCAGTACTTC. Translated, it gives CASSYAAGVSSYEQYF.

Only one count was recorded for this clone. The chain carries TRBV7-2 and TRBJ1-3; no clear D. In germline, CDR1 is SGHTA, CDR2 FQGNSA. The V end lost 5 bases, the J end lost 7 bases, and 9 bases lay between the germline ends. The CDR3 spans 12 residues. The CDR3 nucleotides read TGTGCCAGCAGCCTTTTTCGGAACACCATATATTTT. The encoded protein is CASSLFRNTIYF.

V usage is TRBV7-2 and J usage is TRBJ1-1; a possible D gene is TRBD1 (5 bases). The CDR3 length is 14 residues. CDR1 and CDR2 (germline): SGHTA, FQGNSA. The V end lost 2 bases, the J end lost 5 bases, and 12 bases lay between the germline ends. CDR3 sequence reads: CASSLKGLYTEAFF. The CDR3 nucleotides read TGTGCCAGCAGCTTAAAGGGGTTGTATACTGAAGCTTTCTTT.

This rearrangement joins TRBV7-3 to TRBJ2-6; TRBD1 is a possible D gene (6 bases). The CDR3 spans 18 residues. V lost 5 bases and J lost 1, with 18 bases in between. Germline V gives CDR1 SGHTA, CDR2 FQGTGA. CDR3 region: CASSPQGSKRSGANVLTF. Here the CDR3 DNA reads TGTGCCAGCAGCCCCCAGGGGTCTAAGCGATCTGGGGCCAACGTCCTGACTTTC.

This chain joins TRBV27 and TRBJ1-1; D is perhaps TRBD1 (6 bases). The V gene lost 5 bases and the J gene lost 0 bases, with 10 bases spanning the gap. This CDR3 comprises 14 residues. Germline values: CDR1 MNHEY, CDR2 SMNVEV (reference sequence). The CDR3 bases are TGTGCCAGCAGTCCCGGACAGCTGAACACTGAAGCTTTCTTT. Protein: CASSPGQLNTEAFF.

This sequence joins TRBV21-1 and TRBJ1-2. TRBV21-1 is listed as a pseudogene. The CDR3 totals 14 residues. CDR3 bases: TGTGCCAGGCTTGCCCCCGGAGGTGACTATGGCTACACCTTC. Its translation: CARLAPGGDYGYTF.

CDR3 coding DNA: TGTGCCACCCGGAGGGAGTCGGAGCAGTTCTTC. Protein product: CATRRESEQFF. V is TRBV5-4 and J is TRBJ2-1; maybe TRBD2 (6 bases). Trimming left V 9 bases short and J 10 bases short, with 14 bases between. The CDR3 loop spans 11 amino acids. CDR1 is SGHNT, CDR2 YYREEE, per germline (reference sequence).

V gene TRBV30 combines with J gene TRBJ2-1, with 11 positions matching TRBD2. From germline, CDR1 is GTSNPN and CDR2 SVGIG (reference sequence). The CDR3 is 18 residues long. V gave up 2 bases and J gave up 0 bases; unmatched junction bases: 9. CDR3 in amino acids: CAWSSLAGGLSSYNEQFF. Here the CDR3 DNA reads TGTGCCTGGAGTAGTCTAGCGGGGGGCCTGAGCTCCTACAATGAGCAGTTCTTC. The full variable domain, completed using reference TRBV30 and TRBJ2-1, is SQTIHQWPATLVQPVGSPLSLECTVEGTSNPNLYWYRQAAGRGLQLLFYSVGIGQISSEVPQNLSASRPQDRQFILSSKKLLLSDSGFYLCAWSSLAGGLSSYNEQFFGPGTRLTVL.

V is TRBV27 and J is TRBJ1-3; D ambiguous. Germline-derived CDR1 and CDR2 are MNHEY and SMNVEV (reference sequence). CDR3 length: 13 amino acids. The V end was cut by 6 bases, the J end by 2 bases, with 8 bases between. CDR3 coding DNA: TGTGCCAGCAGCACCCGAGCTGGAAACACCATATATTTT. Its protein is CASSTRAGNTIYF.